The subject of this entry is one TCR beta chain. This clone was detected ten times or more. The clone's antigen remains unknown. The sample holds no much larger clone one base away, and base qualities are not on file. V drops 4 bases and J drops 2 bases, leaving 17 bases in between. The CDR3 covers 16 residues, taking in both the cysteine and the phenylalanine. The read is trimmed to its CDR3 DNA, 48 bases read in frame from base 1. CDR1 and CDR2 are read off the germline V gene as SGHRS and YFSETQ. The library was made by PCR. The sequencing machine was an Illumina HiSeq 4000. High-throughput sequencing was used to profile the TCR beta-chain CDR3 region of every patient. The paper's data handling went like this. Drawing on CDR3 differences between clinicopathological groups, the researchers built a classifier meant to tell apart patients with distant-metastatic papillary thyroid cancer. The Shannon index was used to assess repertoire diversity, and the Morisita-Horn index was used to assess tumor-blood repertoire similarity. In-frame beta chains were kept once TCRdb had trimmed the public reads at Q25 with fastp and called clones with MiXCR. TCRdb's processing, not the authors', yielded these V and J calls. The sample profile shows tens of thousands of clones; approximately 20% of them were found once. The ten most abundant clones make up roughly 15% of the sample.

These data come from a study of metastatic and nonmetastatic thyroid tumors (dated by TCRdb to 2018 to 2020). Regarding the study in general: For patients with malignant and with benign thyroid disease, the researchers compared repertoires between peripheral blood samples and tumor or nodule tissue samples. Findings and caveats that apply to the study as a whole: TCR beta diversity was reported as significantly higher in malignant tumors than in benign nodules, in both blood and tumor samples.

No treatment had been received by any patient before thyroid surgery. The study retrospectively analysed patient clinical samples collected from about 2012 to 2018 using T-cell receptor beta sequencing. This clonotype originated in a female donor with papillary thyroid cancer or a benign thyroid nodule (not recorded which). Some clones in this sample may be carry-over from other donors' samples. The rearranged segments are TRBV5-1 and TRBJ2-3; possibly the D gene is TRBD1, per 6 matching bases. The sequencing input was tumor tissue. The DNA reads TGCGCCAGCAGCCCTTTGACAGGCCGTGTCACAGATACGCAGTATTTT. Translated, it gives CASSPLTGRVTDTQYF.